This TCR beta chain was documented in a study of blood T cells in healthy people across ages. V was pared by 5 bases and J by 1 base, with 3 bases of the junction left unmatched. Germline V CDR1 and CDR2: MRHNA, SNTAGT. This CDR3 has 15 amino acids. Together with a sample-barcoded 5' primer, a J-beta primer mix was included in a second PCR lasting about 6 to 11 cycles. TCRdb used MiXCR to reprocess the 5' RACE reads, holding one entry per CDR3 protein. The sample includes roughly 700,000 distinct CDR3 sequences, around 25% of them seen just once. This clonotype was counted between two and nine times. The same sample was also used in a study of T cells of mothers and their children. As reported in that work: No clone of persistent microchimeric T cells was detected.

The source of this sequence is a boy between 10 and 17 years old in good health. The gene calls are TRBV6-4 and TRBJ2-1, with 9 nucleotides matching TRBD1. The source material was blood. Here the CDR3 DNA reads TGTGCCAGCAGTACCGGGACAGGGTCCTACAATGAGCAGTTCTTC. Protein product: CASSTGTGSYNEQFF.